Below, one T cell receptor (beta chain) is given with its context. Antigen: not known. This record comes from a study of T cell responses to AZD1222 COVID-19 vaccine. Across the whole study: Second-dose intervals of approximately 4 or approximately 12 weeks were pooled.

Clones were read by immunoSEQ multiplex PCR, and TCRdb kept only the in-frame ones, dropping some. Of approximately 190,000 clones in the sample, almost 95% were seen once. The germline V gene has CDR1 GTSNPN and CDR2 SVGIG (reference sequence). There are 14 residues in the CDR3. Between the trimmed V and J ends, which lost 3 bases and 0 bases, there was a span of 11 bases. The study's findings and limits: Recipients of AZD1222 seropositive at baseline numbered only 6 or 7. White British donors predominated, females outnumbered males, and clonal diversity was possibly underestimated. All repertoire sampling was performed exclusively after the peak T cell response.

The chain recombines TRBV30 with TRBJ1-1; no clear D. This receptor was obtained from an adult in good health. The sequenced sample was peripheral blood, obtained on day 0 of AZD1222 vaccination. As DNA, the CDR3 is TGTGCCTGGAGGGCCGGACCCATGAACACTGAAGCTTTCTTT. Its translation: CAWRAGPMNTEAFF.